This T cell receptor (beta chain) was retrieved from a study of identical twins. Points from the study as a whole: Part of the zero-insertion signal could reflect confounding by invariant MAIT and iNKT cells. The more abundant beta clonotypes in cord blood had fewer insertions, and memory repertoires did not show this. Those out-of-frame alpha sequences shared by twins showed an excess of low generation probability.

This clonotype has just one count. Its target is not known. The CDR3 contains 16 residues. Trimming removed 2 bases from V and 11 bases from J, with 24 bases in between. Germline CDR1 SGHAT, CDR2 FQNNGV. Template switching (which added a universal primer site) was used, and cDNA carried unique molecular identifiers. TCRdb reprocessed the 5' RACE reads via MiXCR and lists one record per CDR3 protein. Among roughly 1.6 million distinct CDR3 sequences listed, around 33% were seen once. The rearrangement uses TRBV11-2 and TRBJ2-5, with D perhaps being TRBD1 or TRBD2 (5 bases each). This clonotype was sampled from a newborn girl in good health. Source material: cord blood. The CDR3 nucleotides read TGTGCCAGCAGCTTACGATCGTGGACTGACTCTACAGGACAGTACTTC. It is translated as CASSLRSWTDSTGQYF.